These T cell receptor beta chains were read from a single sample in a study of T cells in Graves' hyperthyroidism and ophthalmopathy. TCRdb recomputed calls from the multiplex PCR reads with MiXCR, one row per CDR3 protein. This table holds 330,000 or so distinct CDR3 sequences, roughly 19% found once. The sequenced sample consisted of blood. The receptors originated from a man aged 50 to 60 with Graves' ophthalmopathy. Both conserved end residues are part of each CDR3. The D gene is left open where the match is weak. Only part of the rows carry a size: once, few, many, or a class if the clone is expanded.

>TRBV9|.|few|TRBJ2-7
CASSVDWGSYEQYF
TGTGCCAGCAGCGTTGACTGGGGCTCCTACGAGCAGTACTTC
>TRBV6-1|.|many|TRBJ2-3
CASSDGVTDTQYF
TGTGCCAGCAGTGATGGGGTAACAGATACGCAGTATTTT
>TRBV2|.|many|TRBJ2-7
CASSLDESYEQYF
TGTGCCAGCAGCCTTGACGAGTCCTACGAGCAGTACTTC
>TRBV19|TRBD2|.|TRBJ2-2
CASSMGGLAGDRTGELFF
TGTGCCAGTAGTATGGGAGGACTAGCGGGAGATCGGACCGGGGAGCTGTTTTTT
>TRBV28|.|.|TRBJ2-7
CASSLTQGSRYEQYF
TGTGCCAGCAGTTTAACACAGGGATCGAGATACGAGCAGTACTTC
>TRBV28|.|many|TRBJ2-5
CASRRQKETQYF
TGTGCCAGCAGAAGACAGAAAGAGACCCAGTACTTC
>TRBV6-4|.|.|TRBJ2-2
CASSYGLTNTGELFF
TGTGCCAGCAGTTATGGTCTAACGAACACCGGGGAGCTGTTTTTT
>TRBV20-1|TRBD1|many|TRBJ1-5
CSAGGDRGLGQPQHF
TGCAGTGCTGGTGGTGACAGGGGGCTTGGTCAGCCCCAGCATTTT
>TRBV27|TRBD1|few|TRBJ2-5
CASSPRTGVETQYF
TGTGCCAGCAGTCCCCGGACAGGGGTGGAGACCCAGTACTTC
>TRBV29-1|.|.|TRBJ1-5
CSVEVGGNQPQHF
TGCAGCGTTGAAGTTGGCGGTAATCAGCCCCAGCATTTT
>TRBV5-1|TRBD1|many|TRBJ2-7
CASSFQGAHHEQYF
TGCGCCAGCAGCTTCCAGGGGGCGCATCACGAGCAGTACTTC
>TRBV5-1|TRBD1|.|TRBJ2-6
CASAMGQRHSGANVLTF
TGCGCCAGCGCTATGGGACAGAGGCACTCTGGGGCCAACGTCCTGACTTTC
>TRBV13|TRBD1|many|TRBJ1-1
CASSEDRVWTEAFF
TGTGCCAGCAGCGAGGACAGGGTATGGACTGAAGCTTTCTTT
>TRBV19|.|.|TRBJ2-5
CASSPEGGETQYF
TGTGCCAGTAGCCCCGAGGGGGGTGAGACCCAGTACTTC
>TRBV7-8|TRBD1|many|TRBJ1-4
CASSPKYYRGGEGEKLFF
TGTGCCAGCAGCCCAAAGTATTACAGGGGAGGAGAAGGTGAAAAACTGTTTTTT
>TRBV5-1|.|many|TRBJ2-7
CASSLARSAEQYF
TGCGCCAGCAGCTTGGCTAGATCGGCCGAGCAGTACTTC
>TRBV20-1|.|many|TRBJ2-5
CSASGARGDRTQYF
TGCAGTGCCTCCGGGGCGAGGGGGGACCGGACCCAGTACTTC
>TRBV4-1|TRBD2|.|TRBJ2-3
CASSQEGPGTSYPDTQYF
TGCGCCAGCAGCCAAGAAGGTCCCGGGACTAGCTACCCAGATACGCAGTATTTT
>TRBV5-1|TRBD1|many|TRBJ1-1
CASSSGTGVAEAFF
TGCGCCAGCAGCTCCGGGACAGGGGTCGCTGAAGCTTTCTTT
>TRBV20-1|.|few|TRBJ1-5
CSAGGTGNQPQHF
TGCAGTGCGGGGGGGACCGGCAATCAGCCCCAGCATTTT